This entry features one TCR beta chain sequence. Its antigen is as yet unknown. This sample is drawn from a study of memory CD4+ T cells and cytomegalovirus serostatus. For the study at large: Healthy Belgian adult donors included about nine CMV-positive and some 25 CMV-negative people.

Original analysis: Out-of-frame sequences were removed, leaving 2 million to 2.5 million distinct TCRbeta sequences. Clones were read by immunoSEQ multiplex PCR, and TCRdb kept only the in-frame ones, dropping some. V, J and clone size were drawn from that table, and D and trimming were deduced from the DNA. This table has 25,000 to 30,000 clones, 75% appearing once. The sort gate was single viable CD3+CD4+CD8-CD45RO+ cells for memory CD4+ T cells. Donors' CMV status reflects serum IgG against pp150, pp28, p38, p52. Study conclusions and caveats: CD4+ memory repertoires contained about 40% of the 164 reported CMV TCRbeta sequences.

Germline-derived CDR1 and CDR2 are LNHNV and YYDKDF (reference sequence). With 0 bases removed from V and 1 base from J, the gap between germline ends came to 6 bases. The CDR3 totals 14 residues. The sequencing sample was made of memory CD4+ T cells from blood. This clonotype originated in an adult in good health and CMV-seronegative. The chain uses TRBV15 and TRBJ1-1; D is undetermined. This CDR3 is CATSRDVGNTEAFF. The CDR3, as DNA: TGTGCCACCAGCAGAGATGTAGGGAACACTGAAGCTTTCTTT.